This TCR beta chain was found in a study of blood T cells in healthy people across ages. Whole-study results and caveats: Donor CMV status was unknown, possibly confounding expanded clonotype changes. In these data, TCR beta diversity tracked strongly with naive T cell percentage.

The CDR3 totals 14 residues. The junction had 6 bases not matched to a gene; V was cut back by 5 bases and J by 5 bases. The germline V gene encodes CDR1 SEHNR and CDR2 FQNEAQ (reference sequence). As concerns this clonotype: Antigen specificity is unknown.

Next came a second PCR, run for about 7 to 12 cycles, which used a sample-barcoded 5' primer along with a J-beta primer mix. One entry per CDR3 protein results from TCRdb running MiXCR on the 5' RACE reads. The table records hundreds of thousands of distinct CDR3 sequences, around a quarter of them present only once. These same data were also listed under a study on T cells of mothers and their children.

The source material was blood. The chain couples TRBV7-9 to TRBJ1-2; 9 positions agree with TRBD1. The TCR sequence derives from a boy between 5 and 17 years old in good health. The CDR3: CASSGTGNWYGYTF. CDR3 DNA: TGTGCCAGCAGCGGGACAGGGAATTGGTATGGCTACACCTTC.